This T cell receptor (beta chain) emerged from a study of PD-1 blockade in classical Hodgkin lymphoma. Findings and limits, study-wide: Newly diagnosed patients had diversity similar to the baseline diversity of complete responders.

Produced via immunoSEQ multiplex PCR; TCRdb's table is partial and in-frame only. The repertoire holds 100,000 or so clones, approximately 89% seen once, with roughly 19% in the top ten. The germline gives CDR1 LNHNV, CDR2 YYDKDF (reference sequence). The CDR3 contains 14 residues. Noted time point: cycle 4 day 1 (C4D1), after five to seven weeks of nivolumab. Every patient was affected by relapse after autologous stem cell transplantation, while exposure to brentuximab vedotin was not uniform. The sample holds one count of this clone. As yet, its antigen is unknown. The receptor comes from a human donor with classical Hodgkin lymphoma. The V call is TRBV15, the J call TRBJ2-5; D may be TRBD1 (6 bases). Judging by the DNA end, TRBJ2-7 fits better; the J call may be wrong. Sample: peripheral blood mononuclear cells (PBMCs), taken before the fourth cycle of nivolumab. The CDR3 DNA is TGTGCCACCAGCAACCACAGGGTTATCGACGAGCAGTACTTC. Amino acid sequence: CATSNHRVIDEQYF.